Described below is a single T cell receptor beta chain sequence and its context. Its target is not known. Trimming took off 4 bases at V and 5 bases at J, with 6 bases between the two ends. The CDR3 length is 13 residues. Template switching, a step in the protocol, added a universal primer site, and cDNA carried unique molecular identifiers. From the 5' RACE reads, TCRdb called clonotypes with MiXCR, one entry per CDR3 protein. The table lists about 470,000 distinct CDR3 sequences, 20% to 25% of them singletons. This sample is part of a study of identical twins. General study results and limits: Invariant MAIT and iNKT cells could partly confound zero-insertion analyses.

These sequences were also reported in another study, on T cells expressing NK-cell markers. That study reports: Just one sequenced donor of eight was HCMV-seronegative, while seven were seropositive. A handful of donors likewise had their CD3+CD56-NKG2C+ fraction led by these clonotypes.

The clonotype comes from a woman under 30 in good health. This chain connects TRBV12-3 or TRBV12-4 to TRBJ1-6; no clear D. Material for sequencing was CD4+ T cells sorted from blood. CDR3 in DNA: TGTGCCAGCAGTTACGGGGATAATTCACCCCTCCACTTT. This translates into CASSYGDNSPLHF.